This T cell receptor beta chain derives from a study of control samples from healthy donors and cancer patients. V lost 1 base and J 7 bases, leaving 8 bases between the germline ends. Germline CDR1 is SGHAT and CDR2 is FQDESV (reference sequence). The CDR3 consists of 12 residues. The repertoire was sequenced with immunoSEQ multiplex PCR; TCRdb's copy has only in-frame clones and lacks some. The sample comprises more than 140,000 clones, 91% of which are singletons, and around 7.3% rests with the top ten. The TCR comes from a man aged 18 to 29 in good health. This chain joins TRBV11-1 and TRBJ2-7, with D perhaps matching TRBD1 (5 bases). Sequencing input: blood. The CDR3 here is CASSLGGEEQYF. For the CDR3, the DNA is TGTGCCAGCAGCTTAGGGGGCGAGGAGCAGTACTTC.